Listed below are T cell receptor beta chains from one sample, sequenced in a study of control samples from healthy donors and cancer patients. The table came from immunoSEQ multiplex PCR; TCRdb's copy has only in-frame clones and leaves some out. The sample gives roughly 450,000 clones, around 90% of which show up once; about 6.3% is in the top ten. The specimen was PBMCs. These receptors came from a man aged 40-55 years with head and neck cancer. Each CDR3 is given with its conserved first and last residue.

TRBV10-3	TRBJ2-4	CAASTGGVNIQYF
TRBV18	TRBJ2-7	CASSPITGPLNEQYF
TRBV15	TRBJ1-1	CATAGQGMSEAFF
TRBV7-2	TRBJ2-7	CASSFRTGSYEQYF
TRBV6-6	TRBJ1-1	CASSLDRGRPEAFF
TRBV30	TRBJ1-1	CACRDSMNTEAFF
TRBV7-9	TRBJ1-4	CASSAGTVNEKLFF
TRBV25-1	TRBJ2-1	CASSGGTGRYNEQFF
TRBV6-6	TRBJ2-5	CASGRENWETQYF
TRBV15	TRBJ2-6	CATSRGGTGANVLTF
TRBV4-2	TRBJ2-1	CASSQVGLAGANEQFF
TRBV10-3	TRBJ2-5	CAISEYGQETQYF
TRBV24-1	TRBJ1-2	CATSDLTATGANYGYTF
TRBV5-4	TRBJ2-5	CASSWTGEGETQYF
TRBV9	TRBJ1-5	CASSVAGNQPQHF
TRBV5-1	TRBJ2-7	CASSLLNEQYF
TRBV5-1	TRBJ2-1	CASSLSPNNEQFF
TRBV10-1	TRBJ2-1	CASSDSSVAYNEQFF
TRBV4-3	TRBJ1-4	CASSQVAGTGVEKLFF
TRBV29-1	TRBJ2-3	CSVITLTPDTQYF
TRBV5-4	TRBJ2-7	CASSPPGTPPGNEQYF
TRBV27	TRBJ2-3	CASSTGTSGTYSTDTQYF
TRBV18	TRBJ2-7	CASSRPGQGPYEQYF
TRBV4-1	TRBJ1-6	CASSHKDRAFNSPLHF
TRBV6-5	TRBJ2-1	CASSATSGRVNEQFF